Shown below are 8 T cell receptor beta chains from a single sample sequenced in a study of T cell repertoires in cytomegalovirus infection. Using its own MiXCR run on the reads, TCRdb lists one record per CDR3 protein. The sample shows about 98,000 distinct CDR3 sequences, approximately 15% of them seen only once. The material sequenced was PBMCs. These receptors all come from a human donor in good health (CMV status not recorded). Some clones in this sample may be carry-over from other donors' samples.

This clonotype is labeled medium-sized (0.01 to 0.1%). The chain carries TRBV28 and TRBJ1-5; D remains unclear. CDR1 is MDHEN, CDR2 SYDVKM, per germline. The ends were cut back, 5 bases at V and 0 bases at J, with 11 bases in the middle. The CDR3 is 15 amino acids. The CDR3 region has the DNA TGTGCCAGCAGTCCAACAGCCGTTAGCAATCAGCCCCAGCATTTT. Translating gives CASSPTAVSNQPQHF.

At least ten counts were recorded for this clonotype. V and J are TRBV7-2 and TRBJ1-5; D might be TRBD1 (5 bases). CDR3 size: 14 residues. Germline V CDR1 and CDR2: SGHTA, FQGNSA. V was pared by 4 bases and J by 4 bases, with 11 bases between. The CDR3 reads CASSSSGGNQPQHF. Here the CDR3 DNA reads TGTGCCAGCAGCTCCTCCGGGGGTAATCAGCCCCAGCATTTT.

The chain carries TRBV29-1 and TRBJ2-1, with D possibly matching TRBD2 (7 bases). Germline V gene sequence: CDR1 SQVTM, CDR2 ANQGSEA. Trimming stripped 6 bases from V and 0 bases from J, with 18 bases between. This CDR3 comprises 16 residues. The CDR3 spells CSVIGRGVNSYNEQFF. The DNA of the CDR3 is TGCAGCGTGATTGGGAGGGGGGTTAACTCCTACAATGAGCAGTTCTTC.

This chain uses TRBV24-1 with TRBJ2-2; unclear D gene. Trimming pared 8 bases from V and 2 bases from J, leaving 2 bases between. Germline assignment: CDR1 KGHDR and CDR2 SFDVKD. This CDR3 comprises 11 residues. The CDR3 loop reads CATTNTGELFF. The DNA for the CDR3 is TGTGCCACCACAAACACCGGGGAGCTGTTTTTT.

Many counts were recorded for this clonotype. The CDR3 here is CASSSHGGAGTDTQYF. The CDR3 nucleotides read TGTGCCAGCAGCTCCCACGGGGGGGCAGGCACAGATACGCAGTATTTT. V and J are TRBV7-2 and TRBJ2-3, with 8 bases that match TRBD2. There are 16 residues in the CDR3. CDR1 is SGHTA, CDR2 FQGNSA, per germline. With 4 bases clipped from V and 1 base from J, the junction kept 7 bases outside the gene matches.

Many counts were recorded for this clonotype. The chain combines TRBV7-9 with TRBJ2-2; no definite D call. The V and J ends lost 4 bases and 6 bases respectively, with 18 bases between them. The germline V gene has CDR1 SEHNR and CDR2 FQNEAQ (reference sequence). The CDR3 totals 16 residues. Written as DNA, the CDR3 is TGTGCCAGCAGCTCCCCTTCTAGAATATGGGCCGGGGAGCTGTTTTTT. Translated: CASSSPSRIWAGELFF.

This clonotype was seen at least ten times. This chain connects TRBV7-2 to TRBJ1-2, with a tentative D call TRBD1 (6 bases). V was clipped by 1 base and J by 7 bases, with 13 bases between them. The V gene's germline CDR1 is SGHTA and CDR2 FQGNSA. The CDR3 is made up of 14 amino acids. In DNA form, the CDR3 reads TGTGCCAGCAGCTTAGTAGGGGGGGAAGGTGGCTACACCTTC. Translating it yields CASSLVGGEGGYTF.

This clonotype was counted ten times or more. The V gene is TRBV7-2, the J gene TRBJ2-5; 9 bases are shared with TRBD2. The CDR3 has 14 amino acids. The V and J ends lost 1 base and 3 bases, in that order; junction bases with no gene match: 0. Germline loops: CDR1 SGHTA, CDR2 FQGNSA. The CDR3 DNA is TGTGCCAGCAGCTTAGTAGCGGGGGAAGAGACCCAGTACTTC. Amino acid sequence: CASSLVAGEETQYF.